This T cell receptor (beta chain) is drawn from a study of T cells after yellow fever vaccination. Study at large: It was SMART-Seq v4 Ultra Low Input that prepared the fractions with low cell numbers. Study-level results: Clones from primary vaccination mostly reappeared after the booster (around 96% CD4, 88% CD8). Some clonotypes, a small share, were shared between CD4 and CD8 compartments.

5'RACE template switching produced TCR cDNA carrying a universal primer site and UMIs. TCRdb processed the 5' RACE reads anew with MiXCR; each CDR3 protein has one entry. The profile shows 300,000 to 400,000 distinct CDR3 sequences, 7.5% to 9% of them singletons. This clonotype has only a few counts. Its cognate antigen is unknown. Trimming removed 4 bases from V and 3 bases from J, with 13 bases in between. Germline assignment: CDR1 KGHSH and CDR2 LQKENI. The CDR3 covers 15 residues. The TCR sequence derives from a man younger than 30 who received the YFV17D yellow fever vaccine. The starting material was PBMCs, obtained on the day of the first yellow fever vaccination. V and J are TRBV18 and TRBJ1-5; D unresolved. As DNA, the CDR3 is TGTGCCAGCTCACTGACTGGGGTTTCCAATCAGCCCCAGCATTTT. Residues: CASSLTGVSNQPQHF.